This TCR beta chain was identified in a study of OX40 agonist ivuxolimab in advanced cancers. Study-wide context: As their treatment, patients were administered ivuxolimab, an agonistic anti-OX40 (CD134) antibody.

Regarding this clone: Its antigen is currently unknown.

Study-wide points: Some nonresponders additionally presented with little normalized T-cell clonal expansion.

Germline values: CDR1 SGHVS, CDR2 FQNEAQ. V was shortened by 4 bases and J by 2 bases, with 3 bases between the two germline ends. CDR3 length equals 13 residues. Clones were sequenced by immunoSEQ multiplex PCR, and TCRdb holds only the in-frame ones, with some missing. The sample records about 86,000 clones, about 90% being singletons. The chain recombines TRBV7-8 with TRBJ2-6; D uncertain. Here the sequenced sample was CD4+ or CD8+ T cells sorted from blood, taken in a trial of the OX40 agonist ivuxolimab. The source is an adult with an advanced solid tumor such as melanoma, head and neck, liver or kidney cancer. The CDR3 coding sequence is TGTGCCAGCAGCTGGGCTGGGGCCAACGTCCTGACTTTC. Translating gives CASSWAGANVLTF. Combining the CDR3 with reference TRBV7-8 and TRBJ2-6 gives the whole variable domain GAGVSQSPRYKVAKRGQDVALRCDPISGHVSLFWYQQALGQGPEFLTYFQNEAQLDKSGLPSDRFFAERPEGSVSTLKIQRTQQEDSAVYLCASSWAGANVLTFGAGSRLTVL.